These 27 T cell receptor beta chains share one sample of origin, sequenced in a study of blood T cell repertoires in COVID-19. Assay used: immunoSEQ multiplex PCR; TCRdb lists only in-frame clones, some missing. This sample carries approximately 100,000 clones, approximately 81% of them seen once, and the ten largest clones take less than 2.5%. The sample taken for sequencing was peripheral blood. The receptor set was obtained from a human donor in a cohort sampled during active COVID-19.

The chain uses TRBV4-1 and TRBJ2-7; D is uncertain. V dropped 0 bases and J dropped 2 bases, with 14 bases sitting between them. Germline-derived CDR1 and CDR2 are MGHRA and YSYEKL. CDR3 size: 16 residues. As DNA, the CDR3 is TGCGCCAGCAGCCAAGATCTTATCGAGATTGCCTACGAGCAGTACTTC. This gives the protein CASSQDLIEIAYEQYF.

The CDR3: CASSQGIHSPLHF. The CDR3 region has the DNA TGTGCCAGCAGCCAAGGAATACACTCACCCCTCCACTTT. The V and J genes are TRBV3-1 (or the pseudogene TRBV3-2) and TRBJ1-6, with D unclear. The CDR3 spans 13 residues. Looked up from germline, CDR1 is LGHDT and CDR2 is YNNKEL (reference sequence). V lost 1 base, J lost 10 bases, and 8 bases lay in between.

For the CDR3, the DNA is TGTGCCAGCTCACCTTCCAACGACAGAGCCTACGAGCAGTACTTC. This codes for CASSPSNDRAYEQYF. The chain couples TRBV18 to TRBJ2-7, with D possibly being TRBD1 (5 bases). Trimming took off 3 bases at V and 2 bases at J, with 14 bases between the two ends. The CDR3 is 15 residues long. Germline V gene lookup returns CDR1 KGHSH and CDR2 LQKENI.

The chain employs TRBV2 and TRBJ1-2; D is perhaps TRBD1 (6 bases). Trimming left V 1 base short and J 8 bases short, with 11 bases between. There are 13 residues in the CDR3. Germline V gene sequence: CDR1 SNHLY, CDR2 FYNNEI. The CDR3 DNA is TGTGCCAGCAGTGAAGGGACAGACACAGGCTACACCTTC. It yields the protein CASSEGTDTGYTF. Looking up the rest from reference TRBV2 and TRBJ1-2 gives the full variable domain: EPEVTQTPSHQVTQMGQEVILRCVPISNHLYFYWYRQILGQKVEFLVSFYNNEISEKSEIFDDQFSVERPDGSNFTLKIRSTKLEDSAMYFCASSEGTDTGYTFGSGTRLTVV.

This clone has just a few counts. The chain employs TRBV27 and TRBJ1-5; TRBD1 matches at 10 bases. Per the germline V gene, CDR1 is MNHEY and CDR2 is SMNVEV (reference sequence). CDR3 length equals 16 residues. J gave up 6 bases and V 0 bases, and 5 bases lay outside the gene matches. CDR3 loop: CASSLSGTGDRQPQHF. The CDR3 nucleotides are TGTGCCAGCAGTTTATCCGGGACAGGGGATCGTCAGCCCCAGCATTTT.

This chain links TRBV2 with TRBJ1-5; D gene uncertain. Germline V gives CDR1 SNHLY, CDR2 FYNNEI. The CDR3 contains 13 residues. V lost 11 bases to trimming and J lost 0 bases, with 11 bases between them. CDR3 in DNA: TGTGCCCTCGGGCGGGATAGCAATCAGCCCCAGCATTTT. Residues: CALGRDSNQPQHF.

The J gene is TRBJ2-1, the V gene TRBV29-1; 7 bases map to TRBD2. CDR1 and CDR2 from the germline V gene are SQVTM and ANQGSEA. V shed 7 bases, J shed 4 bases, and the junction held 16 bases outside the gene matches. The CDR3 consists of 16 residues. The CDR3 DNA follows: TGCAGCGCCGAAAGGGCCCGGGAGGTCCCTTACAATGAGCAGTTCTTC. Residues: CSAERAREVPYNEQFF.

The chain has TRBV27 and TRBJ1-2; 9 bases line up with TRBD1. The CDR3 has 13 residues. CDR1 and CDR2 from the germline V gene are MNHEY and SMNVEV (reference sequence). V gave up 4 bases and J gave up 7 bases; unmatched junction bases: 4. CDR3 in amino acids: CASSYRGLSGYTF. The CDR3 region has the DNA TGTGCCAGCAGTTACAGGGGGCTCTCTGGCTACACCTTC.

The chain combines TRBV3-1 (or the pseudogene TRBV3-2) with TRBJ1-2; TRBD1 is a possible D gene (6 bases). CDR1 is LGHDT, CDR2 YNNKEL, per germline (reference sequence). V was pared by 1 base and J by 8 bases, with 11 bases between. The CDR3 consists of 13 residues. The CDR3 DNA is TGTGCCAGCAGCCAAGCAGGGGATGGAGGCTACACCTTC. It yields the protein CASSQAGDGGYTF.

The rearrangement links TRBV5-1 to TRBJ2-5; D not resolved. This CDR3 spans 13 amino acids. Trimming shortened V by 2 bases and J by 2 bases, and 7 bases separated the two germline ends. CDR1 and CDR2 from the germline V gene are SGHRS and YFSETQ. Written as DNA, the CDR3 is TGCGCCAGCAGCTTTTTACAGCAAGAGACCCAGTACTTC. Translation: CASSFLQQETQYF.

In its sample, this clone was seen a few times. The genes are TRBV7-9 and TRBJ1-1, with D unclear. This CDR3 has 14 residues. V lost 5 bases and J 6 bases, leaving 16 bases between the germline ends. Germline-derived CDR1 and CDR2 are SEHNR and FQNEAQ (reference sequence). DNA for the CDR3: TGTGCCAGCAGCCCGCCGAGAGGCTGGGCTGAAGCTTTCTTT. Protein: CASSPPRGWAEAFF. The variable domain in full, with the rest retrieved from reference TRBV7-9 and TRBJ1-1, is DTGVSQNPRHKITKRGQNVTFRCDPISEHNRLYWYRQTLGQGPEFLTYFQNEAQLEKSRLLSDRFSAERPKGSFSTLEIQRTEQGDSAMYLCASSPPRGWAEAFFGQGTRLTVV.

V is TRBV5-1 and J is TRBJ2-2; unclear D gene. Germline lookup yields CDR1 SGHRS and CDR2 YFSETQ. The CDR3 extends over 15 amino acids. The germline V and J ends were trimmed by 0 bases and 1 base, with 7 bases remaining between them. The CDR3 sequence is CASSLVPGNTGELFF. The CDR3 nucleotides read TGCGCCAGCAGCTTGGTTCCGGGGAACACCGGGGAGCTGTTTTTT.

CDR3 protein: CASSASGSGKGIQYF. DNA of the CDR3: TGTGCCAGCAGCGCCAGTGGGAGCGGGAAAGGCATTCAGTACTTC. This chain joins TRBV4-2 and TRBJ2-4, with 7 bases matching TRBD2. Germline CDR1 LGHNA, CDR2 YNFKEQ. The ends lost 5 bases at V and 9 bases at J; junction bases unmatched: 13. The length of the CDR3 is 15 residues.

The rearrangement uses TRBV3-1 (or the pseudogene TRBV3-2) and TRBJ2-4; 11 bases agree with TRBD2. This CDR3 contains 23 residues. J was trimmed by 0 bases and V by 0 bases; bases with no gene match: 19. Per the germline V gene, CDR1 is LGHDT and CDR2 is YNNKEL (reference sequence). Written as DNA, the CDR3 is TGTGCCAGCAGCCAAGATCGACTAGCGGGGACCCGAGAATTCCCTATAGCCAAAAACATTCAGTACTTC. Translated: CASSQDRLAGTREFPIAKNIQYF.

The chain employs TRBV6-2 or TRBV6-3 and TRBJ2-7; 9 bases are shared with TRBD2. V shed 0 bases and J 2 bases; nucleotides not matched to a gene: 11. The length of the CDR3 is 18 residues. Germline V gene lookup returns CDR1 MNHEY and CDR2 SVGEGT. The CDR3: CASSYSNSFAGGPYEQYF. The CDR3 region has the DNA TGTGCCAGCAGTTACTCGAATTCATTTGCGGGGGGGCCCTACGAGCAGTACTTC.

The CDR3 DNA follows: TGCGCCAGCAGCTTGATGGGCAGTTCCTACGAGCAGTACTTC. It codes for CASSLMGSSYEQYF. The chain employs TRBV5-1 and TRBJ2-7; no clear D gene. V gave up 1 base and J gave up 1 base, with 9 bases separating them. This CDR3 has 14 residues. Germline CDR1 is SGHRS and CDR2 is YFSETQ.

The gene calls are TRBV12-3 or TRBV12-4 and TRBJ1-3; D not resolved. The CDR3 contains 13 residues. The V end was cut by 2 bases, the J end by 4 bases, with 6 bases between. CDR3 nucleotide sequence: TGTGCCAGCAGTTTATTGGAGGGAAACACCATATATTTT. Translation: CASSLLEGNTIYF.

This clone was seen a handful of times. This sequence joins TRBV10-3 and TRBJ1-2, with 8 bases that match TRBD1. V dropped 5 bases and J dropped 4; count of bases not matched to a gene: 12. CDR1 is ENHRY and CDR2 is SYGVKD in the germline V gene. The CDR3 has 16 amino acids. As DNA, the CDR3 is TGTGCCATCAGTTATGTACCGGGACAGGATTCCTATGGCTACACCTTC. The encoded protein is CAISYVPGQDSYGYTF.

CDR3 loop: CASRGQGQPQHF. DNA of the CDR3: TGTGCCAGTAGAGGGCAGGGTCAGCCCCAGCATTTT. The chain joins TRBV19 to TRBJ1-5, with a tentative D call TRBD1 (5 bases). V was cut by 6 bases and J by 6 bases, with 9 bases left in between. CDR3 size: 12 residues. Germline assignment: CDR1 LNHDA and CDR2 SQIVND (reference sequence).

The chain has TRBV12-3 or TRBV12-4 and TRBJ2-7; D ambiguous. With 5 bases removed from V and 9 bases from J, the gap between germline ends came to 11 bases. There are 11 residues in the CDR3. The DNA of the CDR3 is TGTGCCAGCAGTCTCGGTGGTGGGCAGTACTTC. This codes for CASSLGGGQYF.

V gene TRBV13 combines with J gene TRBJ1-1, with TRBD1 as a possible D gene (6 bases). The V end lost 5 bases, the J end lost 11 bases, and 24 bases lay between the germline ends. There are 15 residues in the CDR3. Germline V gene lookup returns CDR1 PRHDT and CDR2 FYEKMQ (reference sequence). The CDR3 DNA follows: TGTGCCAGCAGCCCTGTAGCCCTTGCAGGGGATGGGGCTTTCTTT. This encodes CASSPVALAGDGAFF. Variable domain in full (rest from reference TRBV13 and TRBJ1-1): AAGVIQSPRHLIKEKRETATLKCYPIPRHDTVYWYQQGPGQDPQFLISFYEKMQSDKGSIPDRFSAQQFSDYHSELNMSSLELGDSALYFCASSPVALAGDGAFFGQGTRLTVV.

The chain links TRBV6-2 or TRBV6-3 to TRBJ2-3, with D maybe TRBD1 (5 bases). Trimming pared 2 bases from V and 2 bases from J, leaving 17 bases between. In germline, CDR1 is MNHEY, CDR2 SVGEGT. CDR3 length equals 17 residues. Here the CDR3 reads CASSYGARRVPTDTQYF. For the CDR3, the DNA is TGTGCCAGCAGTTACGGGGCTCGTCGGGTCCCCACAGATACGCAGTATTTT.

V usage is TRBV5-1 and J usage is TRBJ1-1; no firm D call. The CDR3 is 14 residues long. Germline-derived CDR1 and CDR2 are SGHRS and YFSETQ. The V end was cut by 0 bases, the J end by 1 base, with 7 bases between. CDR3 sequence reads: CASSLDRQNTEAFF. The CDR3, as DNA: TGCGCCAGCAGCTTGGACAGACAGAACACTGAAGCTTTCTTT.

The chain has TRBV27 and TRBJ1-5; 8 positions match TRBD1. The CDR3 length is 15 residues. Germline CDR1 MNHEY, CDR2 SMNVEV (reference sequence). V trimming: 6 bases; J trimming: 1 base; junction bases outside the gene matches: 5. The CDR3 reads CASRGQAWSNQPQHF. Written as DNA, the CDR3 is TGTGCCAGCAGGGGACAGGCTTGGAGCAATCAGCCCCAGCATTTT.

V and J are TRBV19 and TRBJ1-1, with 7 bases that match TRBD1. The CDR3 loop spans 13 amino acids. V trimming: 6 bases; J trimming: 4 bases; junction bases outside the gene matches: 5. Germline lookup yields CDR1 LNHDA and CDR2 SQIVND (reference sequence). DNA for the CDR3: TGTGCCAGTAGATCAACAGGGGTCACTGAAGCTTTCTTT. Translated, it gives CASRSTGVTEAFF.

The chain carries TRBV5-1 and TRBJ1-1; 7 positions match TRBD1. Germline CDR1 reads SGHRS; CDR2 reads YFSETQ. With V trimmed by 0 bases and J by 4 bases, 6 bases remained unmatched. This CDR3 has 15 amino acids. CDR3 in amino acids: CASSLGGRGLTEAFF. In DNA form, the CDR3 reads TGCGCCAGCAGCTTGGGTGGTAGGGGGCTCACTGAAGCTTTCTTT. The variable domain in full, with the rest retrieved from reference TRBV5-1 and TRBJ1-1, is KAGVTQTPRYLIKTRGQQVTLSCSPISGHRSVSWYQQTPGQGLQFLFEYFSETQRNKGNFPGRFSGRQFSNSRSEMNVSTLELGDSALYLCASSLGGRGLTEAFFGQGTRLTVV.

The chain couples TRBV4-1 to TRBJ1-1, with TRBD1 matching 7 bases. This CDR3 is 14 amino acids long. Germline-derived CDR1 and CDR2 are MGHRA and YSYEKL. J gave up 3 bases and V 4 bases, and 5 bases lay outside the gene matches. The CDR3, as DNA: TGCGCCAGCAGCCGCCAGGGGGTGGACACTGAAGCTTTCTTT. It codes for CASSRQGVDTEAFF.